The next 30 T cell receptor beta chains were all read from a single sample in a study of beta chain features in type 1 diabetes (dated by TCRdb to 2016 to 2018). Paper-wide results and their limitations: A moderate but significant shortening of TCRB CDR3 length was observed in type 1 diabetes patients in all four CD4+ subsets.

Their recognized antigens are unknown. Library preparation used the immunoSEQ multiplex PCR assay. The High Capacity cDNA Reverse Transcription Kit was used to reverse transcribe all of the isolated RNA, meaning that expressed TCRB transcripts were what got sequenced. TCRdb re-hosts the immuneACCESS table, in-frame sequences only. Its copies lack some clones; in the studies checked, an unresolved V gene accounts for under half of them, and the cause for the rest is not known. A total of hundreds of thousands of clones appear in this sample, over 13% of them only once. Around 0.04% of the sample belongs to the ten largest clones. The specimen was naive CD4+ T cells from blood. The sample's cell subset or site label, in plain terms: true naive CD4+ T cells. The receptors derive from a man younger than 35 with type 1 diabetes.

This chain uses TRBV2 with TRBJ1-1; TRBD1 matches 8 bases. Trimming at V came to 6 bases and at J to 1 base, leaving 7 bases not matched to a gene. The germline V gene encodes CDR1 SNHLY and CDR2 FYNNEI. The CDR3 sequence is 15 residues long. The CDR3 loop is CASREDRVGNTEAFF. The CDR3 nucleotides read TGTGCCAGCAGAGAGGACAGGGTCGGGAACACTGAAGCTTTCTTT.

This clone has just a few counts. In the same sample, other DNA sequences code for this CDR3. The chain is built from TRBV9 and TRBJ2-3; no reliable D call. Germline CDR1 reads SGDLS; CDR2 reads YYNGEE. The V gene lost 0 bases and the J gene lost 4 bases, with 3 bases spanning the gap. The CDR3 runs to 12 residues. The CDR3 DNA reads as TGTGCCAGCAGCGTAGTCCCAGATACGCAGTATTTT. This codes for CASSVVPDTQYF. The entire variable domain, with the rest obtained from reference TRBV9 and TRBJ2-3, is as follows: DSGVTQTPKHLITATGQRVTLRCSPRSGDLSVYWYQQSLDQGLQFLIQYYNGEERAKGNILERFSAQQFPDLHSELNLSSLELGDSALYFCASSVVPDTQYFGPGTRLTVL.

Points on this clone: One junction end does not reproduce the germline sequence, and a read error may be involved. The rearrangement joins TRBV14 to TRBJ2-5; D not certain. Germline V gene lookup returns CDR1 SGHDN and CDR2 FVKESK. This CDR3 comprises 11 residues. CDR3 in amino acids: CASSQAENQYF. CDR3 nucleotide sequence: TGTGCCAGCAGCCAAGCCGAGAACCAGTACTTC.

This chain uses TRBV2 with TRBJ1-5; 10 bases are a match to TRBD1. From germline, CDR1 is SNHLY and CDR2 FYNNEI. Germline trimming cut 6 bases from V and 5 bases from J; bases unmatched to any gene: 4. The CDR3 is 14 residues long. The CDR3 DNA reads TGTGCCAGCAGCGGACAGGGGGTATATCAGCCCCAGCATTTT. It translates to CASSGQGVYQPQHF. Full variable domain (remainder filled in from reference TRBV2 and TRBJ1-5): EPEVTQTPSHQVTQMGQEVILRCVPISNHLYFYWYRQILGQKVEFLVSFYNNEISEKSEIFDDQFSVERPDGSNFTLKIRSTKLEDSAMYFCASSGQGVYQPQHFGDGTRLSIL.

CDR3 sequence (DNA): TGTGCCAGCCCGCGAGGGACTAGCGGGTTTTTGGGATATACGCAGTATTTT. As protein: CASPRGTSGFLGYTQYF. The rearrangement links TRBV25-1 to TRBJ2-3, with TRBD2 matching over 12 bases. Losses at the gene ends were 8 bases for V and 7 bases for J; bases not matched to a gene: 16. Germline V lookup: CDR1 MGHDK, CDR2 SYGVNS. The CDR3 has 17 amino acids.

About this clone: This sample also contains other DNA sequences that code for the same CDR3. The chain is built from TRBV7-3 and TRBJ1-6; D is uncertain. Trimming stripped 3 bases from V and 10 bases from J, with 10 bases between. CDR1 and CDR2 from the germline V gene are SGHTA and FQGTGA. This CDR3 has 13 amino acids. The CDR3 sequence: CASSLGLGSPLHF. The CDR3 nucleotides read TGTGCCAGCAGCTTGGGTTTAGGATCACCCCTCCACTTT.

This chain uses TRBV14 with TRBJ2-7, with TRBD1 matching 10 bases. CDR1 is SGHDN and CDR2 is FVKESK in the germline V gene. V dropped 4 bases and J dropped 3; count of bases not matched to a gene: 6. CDR3 length: 15 amino acids. As DNA, the CDR3 is TGTGCCAGCAGCCGAATTGGACAGGGGGACTACGAGCAGTACTTC. Its translation is CASSRIGQGDYEQYF.

This clone was counted a few times. The rearrangement joins TRBV30 to TRBJ2-2; 9 bases match TRBD1. The CDR3 is 16 amino acids. V lost 8 bases to trimming and J lost 4 bases; unmatched junction nucleotides: 14. Germline loops: CDR1 GTSNPN, CDR2 SVGIG (reference sequence). This CDR3 is CASGTGMAGVTGELFF. CDR3 coding DNA: TGTGCCAGTGGGACAGGGATGGCCGGAGTCACCGGGGAGCTGTTTTTT.

The chain carries TRBV9 and TRBJ1-5; TRBD1 might be the D (5 bases). Germline CDR1 SGDLS, CDR2 YYNGEE. Deletions cut 0 bases from V and 4 bases from J, with 11 bases between. CDR3 length equals 15 residues. The CDR3 region has the DNA TGTGCCAGCAGCGTAGATCTGGGGCCAAATCAGCCCCAGCATTTT. This codes for CASSVDLGPNQPQHF.

The V gene is TRBV7-2, the J gene TRBJ1-4; D possibly corresponds to TRBD1 (5 bases). V dropped 5 bases and J dropped 5 bases, with 12 bases sitting between them. There are 14 residues in the CDR3. Germline CDR1 reads SGHTA; CDR2 reads FQGNSA. The CDR3 DNA follows: TGTGCCAGCAGCCCCCAGGGAAGGAATGAAAAACTGTTTTTT. Translating gives CASSPQGRNEKLFF.

This clone occurred a few times. This chain's CDR3 is CASSVVPGAGELFF. CDR3 in DNA: TGTGCCAGCAGCGTAGTACCAGGGGCCGGGGAGCTGTTTTTT. The chain is built from TRBV9 and TRBJ2-2; possible D gene TRBD1, 6 bases. Per the germline V gene, CDR1 is SGDLS and CDR2 is YYNGEE. Trimming pared 0 bases from V and 6 bases from J, leaving 9 bases between. This CDR3 comprises 14 residues.

The V gene is TRBV19, the J gene TRBJ1-2; 7 bases match TRBD1. V dropped 3 bases and J dropped 2; count of bases not matched to a gene: 6. The CDR3 has 15 residues. CDR1 is LNHDA, CDR2 SQIVND, per germline (reference sequence). CDR3 DNA: TGTGCCAGTAGTATGACAGGGACAGAGAACTATGGCTACACCTTC. Residues: CASSMTGTENYGYTF.

The chain couples TRBV9 to TRBJ1-2; maybe TRBD1 (6 bases). The CDR3 extends over 13 amino acids. The V end lost 4 bases, the J end lost 4 bases, and 11 bases lay between the germline ends. The germline gives CDR1 SGDLS, CDR2 YYNGEE. The CDR3 region has the DNA TGTGCCAGCAGCCCCCGGGGGGCCTATGGCTACACCTTC. Amino acids: CASSPRGAYGYTF.

In this sample, this clone turned up a few times. The genes are TRBV7-2 and TRBJ2-5, with D possibly matching TRBD2 (5 bases). This CDR3 spans 15 amino acids. The germline V and J ends were trimmed by 0 bases and 5 bases, with 13 bases remaining between them. CDR1 and CDR2 from the germline V gene are SGHTA and FQGNSA. CDR3 region: CASSLAQAGMETQYF. In DNA form, the CDR3 reads TGTGCCAGCAGCTTAGCGCAGGCGGGTATGGAGACCCAGTACTTC.

Only a few counts were recorded for this clone. The V gene is TRBV5-5, the J gene TRBJ2-1, with D unclear. V lost 0 bases, J lost 6 bases, and 10 bases lay in between. CDR3 length equals 14 residues. CDR1 is SGHKS and CDR2 is YYEKEE in the germline V gene (reference sequence). This CDR3 is CASSLASPGNEQFF. CDR3 nucleotide sequence: TGTGCCAGCAGCTTGGCCTCGCCGGGCAATGAGCAGTTCTTC. The complete variable domain, with remaining parts taken from reference TRBV5-5 and TRBJ2-1, reads DAGVTQSPTHLIKTRGQQVTLRCSPISGHKSVSWYQQVLGQGPQFIFQYYEKEERGRGNFPDRFSARQFPNYSSELNVNALLLGDSALYLCASSLASPGNEQFFGPGTRLTVL.

In its sample, this clone was seen a few times. Sequence at one end of the junction differs from germline and may be a read error. The V call is TRBV6-1, the J call TRBJ1-5; TRBD1 might be the D (6 bases). The CDR3 loop spans 15 amino acids. CDR1 is MNHNS, CDR2 SASEGT, per germline. CDR3 amino acids: CASGEQGALHQPQHF. As DNA, the CDR3 is TGTGCCAGCGGTGAACAGGGAGCCCTACATCAGCCCCAGCATTTT.

This clone was detected only a few times. The chain combines TRBV9 with TRBJ2-3, with 15 bases that match TRBD2. The V gene end was trimmed by 3 bases and the J gene end by 6 bases; junction bases not matched to a gene: 11. CDR3 length equals 18 residues. Per germline, CDR1 SGDLS and CDR2 YYNGEE. The CDR3, as DNA: TGTGCCAGCAGCGCAACTGGACTAGCGGGGGGGCCTGCGGATACGCAGTATTTT. Protein: CASSATGLAGGPADTQYF. Using reference TRBV9 and TRBJ2-3 for the parts outside the CDR3, the full variable domain is DSGVTQTPKHLITATGQRVTLRCSPRSGDLSVYWYQQSLDQGLQFLIQYYNGEERAKGNILERFSAQQFPDLHSELNLSSLELGDSALYFCASSATGLAGGPADTQYFGPGTRLTVL.

In DNA, the CDR3 is TGTGCCAGCAGCCGTAGTGGGGGCCTCGATGAGCAGTTCTTC. It codes for CASSRSGGLDEQFF. The chain couples TRBV7-9 to TRBJ2-1, with D perhaps TRBD1 (6 bases). The CDR3 is 14 amino acids. Trimming stripped 5 bases from V and 8 bases from J, with 16 bases between. Germline CDR1 is SEHNR and CDR2 is FQNEAQ (reference sequence).

This clone was recorded a few times. The chain combines TRBV28 with TRBJ2-7; 10 positions agree with TRBD1. Trimming took 9 bases from V and 4 from J; bases not matched to a gene: 6. The CDR3 spans 13 residues. The germline V gene has CDR1 MDHEN and CDR2 SYDVKM. CDR3: CASQTGGRYEQYF. The CDR3 DNA follows: TGTGCCAGTCAGACAGGGGGCAGGTACGAGCAGTACTTC.

The V call is TRBV28, the J call TRBJ1-1; D may be TRBD1 (6 bases). The CDR3 totals 16 residues. CDR1 is MDHEN and CDR2 is SYDVKM in the germline V gene. The germline V and J ends were trimmed by 6 bases and 0 bases, with 17 bases remaining between them. CDR3 nucleotide sequence: TGTGCCAGCAGATCGGGGGCCTTAAAAGTGAACACTGAAGCTTTCTTT. It specifies CASRSGALKVNTEAFF.

The chain links TRBV6-6 to TRBJ1-5; tentative D call: TRBD1 (5 bases). CDR1 and CDR2 (germline): MNHNY, SVGAGI (reference sequence). The CDR3 runs 14 residues. V was clipped by 2 bases and J by 7 bases, with 12 bases between them. The CDR3 here is CASSYAGLEQPQHF. CDR3 coding DNA: TGTGCCAGCAGTTACGCGGGACTGGAACAGCCCCAGCATTTT.

The sample holds a few counts of this clone. The chain recombines TRBV6-5 with TRBJ2-5, with 12 bases matching TRBD2. Germline CDR1 reads MNHEY; CDR2 reads SVGAGI. The V and J ends lost 2 bases and 3 bases, in that order; junction bases with no gene match: 1. The CDR3 runs to 15 residues. The CDR3 coding sequence is TGTGCCAGCAGTTACGGACTAGCGGGAAAAGAGACCCAGTACTTC. Encoded protein: CASSYGLAGKETQYF.

The V gene is TRBV30, the J gene TRBJ2-7; TRBD1 matches 7 bases. From germline, CDR1 is GTSNPN and CDR2 SVGIG (reference sequence). Trimming at V came to 3 bases and at J to 2 bases, leaving 1 base not matched to a gene. This CDR3 spans 12 amino acids. The CDR3 is CAWRQGAYEQYF. CDR3 in DNA: TGTGCCTGGAGGCAGGGGGCCTACGAGCAGTACTTC.

As to this clone: Other DNA sequences within the sample encode an identical CDR3. The chain carries TRBV5-1 and TRBJ2-3, with unresolved D. This CDR3 is built from 12 residues. The germline V gene has CDR1 SGHRS and CDR2 YFSETQ. Trimming pared 2 bases from V and 0 bases from J, leaving 1 base between. CDR3 in amino acids: CASSLSTDTQYF. CDR3 bases: TGCGCCAGCAGCTTAAGCACAGATACGCAGTATTTT.

The V and J genes are TRBV5-6 and TRBJ2-1; tentatively, D is TRBD1 or TRBD2 (5 bases each). The V end lost 0 bases, the J end lost 0 bases, and 13 bases lay between the germline ends. The CDR3 runs to 17 residues. Per the germline V gene, CDR1 is SGHDT and CDR2 is YYEEEE. The CDR3 DNA sequence: TGTGCCAGCAGCTTGGAGGTCAGGGCGGGCTCCTACAATGAGCAGTTCTTC. Amino acids: CASSLEVRAGSYNEQFF.

Comments on this clone: This may be a read error: a much more frequent sequence differs by one nucleotide. Other nucleotide sequences from this sample produce the same CDR3. This chain uses TRBV7-2 with TRBJ2-3; TRBD1 aligns across 8 bases. Germline V gene sequence: CDR1 SGHTA, CDR2 FQGNSA. The ends lost 3 bases at V and 1 base at J; junction bases unmatched: 0. CDR3 length: 14 residues. CDR3 loop: CASSLGQGTDTQYF. The CDR3 DNA reads as TGTGCCAGCAGCTTGGGACAGGGCACAGATACGCAGTATTTT. Combining the CDR3 with reference TRBV7-2 and TRBJ2-3 gives the whole variable domain GAGVSQSPSNKVTEKGKDVELRCDPISGHTALYWYRQSLGQGLEFLIYFQGNSAPDKSGLPSDRFSAERTGGSVSTLTIQRTQQEDSAVYLCASSLGQGTDTQYFGPGTRLTVL.

The chain has TRBV6-4 and TRBJ2-1, with D uncertain. There are 15 residues in the CDR3. Trimming stripped 3 bases from V and 1 base from J, with 10 bases between. The germline CDR1 and CDR2 sequences are MRHNA and SNTAGT. The CDR3 DNA is TGTGCCAGCAGTGAAGGCCGCTCATCCTACAATGAGCAGTTCTTC. It encodes CASSEGRSSYNEQFF.

This clone was recorded a few times. J is TRBJ1-1 and V is TRBV5-4, with 7 bases aligning to TRBD1. Per germline, CDR1 SGHNT and CDR2 YYREEE (reference sequence). The CDR3 covers 14 residues. V gave up 4 bases and J gave up 1 base; unmatched junction bases: 4. This CDR3 reads CASSPGTANTEAFF. In DNA, the CDR3 is TGTGCCAGCAGCCCCGGGACAGCGAACACTGAAGCTTTCTTT.

Only one count was recorded for this clone. The chain carries TRBV11-2 and TRBJ2-1; D gene uncertain. Germline assignment: CDR1 SGHAT and CDR2 FQNNGV. Trimming left V 2 bases short and J 0 bases short, with 5 bases between. This CDR3 comprises 14 residues. The CDR3 sequence is CASSLRSSYNEQFF. As DNA, the CDR3 is TGTGCCAGCAGCTTACGAAGCTCCTACAATGAGCAGTTCTTC.

CDR3 in DNA: TGTGCCAGCAACAACCGGATGACAGGGACGGACGAGCAGTACTTC. Its protein product is CASNNRMTGTDEQYF. V and J are TRBV2 and TRBJ2-7, with 7 bases lining up with TRBD1. After removal of 7 bases from V and 5 bases from J, the junction contained 14 bases not matched to a gene. Germline-derived CDR1 and CDR2 are SNHLY and FYNNEI. There are 15 residues in the CDR3.